The table lists the clone carrying this TCR beta chain with a few counts. What it binds is not known. From the 5' RACE reads, TCRdb called clonotypes with MiXCR, one entry per CDR3 protein. The profile shows around 200,000 distinct CDR3 sequences, around 9.5% of them singletons. The data belong to a study of T-cell memory formation after mild COVID-19. Broader study findings: Prior to infection, memory already included some responding clones, suggesting cross-reactive memory joined.

Sequenced sample: PBMCs or a T cell subset sorted from them (not recorded which). This sequence originates from a man between 18 and 29 years old who had mild COVID-19 (a few samples of this study predate the infection). Cell type and time point are not known.

CDR3 sequence reads: CASSVRETGTDTQYF. The DNA of the CDR3 is TGTGCCAGCAGCGTCCGGGAAACGGGGACAGATACGCAGTATTTT. This sequence joins TRBV7-2 and TRBJ2-3; D might be TRBD2 (5 bases). Trimming left V 5 bases short and J 3 bases short, with 15 bases between. Germline V gene lookup returns CDR1 SGHTA and CDR2 FQGNSA. The CDR3 loop spans 15 amino acids.